These 2 T cell receptor beta chains came from one sample sequenced in a study of T cell responses to AZD1222 COVID-19 vaccine listed by TCRdb under 2021. According to the study, the label for this sample's time point signals: baseline before first vaccination. Libraries were prepared through the immunoSEQ multiplex PCR assay. TCRdb obtained this table from immuneACCESS and retained in-frame rearrangements with V and J assigned. These tables miss some clones; where compared with another copy, unresolved V genes account for less than half of the shortfall, and the remainder is unexplained. The sample table holds over 130,000 clones, of which about 86% were seen once. Together, the top ten hold roughly 3% of the sample. Specimen: peripheral blood, collected on day 0 of AZD1222 vaccination. These receptors all come from an adult in good health.

The genes are TRBV29-1 and TRBJ2-7, with D unresolved. The CDR3 runs 13 residues. Between the trimmed V and J ends, which lost 4 bases and 3 bases, there was a span of 13 bases. CDR1 is SQVTM, CDR2 ANQGSEA, per germline. This CDR3 is CSVVTTNYYEQYF. As DNA, the CDR3 is TGCAGCGTTGTAACAACCAATTACTACGAGCAGTACTTC.

The chain's CDR3 is CASSPDWVAGELFF. The CDR3 DNA is TGTGCCAGCAGCCCAGACTGGGTCGCCGGGGAGCTGTTTTTT. The chain employs TRBV5-5 and TRBJ2-2; D is uncertain. V shed 4 bases and J shed 6 bases, with 13 bases lying between them. CDR1 is SGHKS, CDR2 YYEKEE, per germline (reference sequence). The CDR3 extends over 14 amino acids.